This T cell receptor (beta chain) was identified in a study of blood T cell repertoires in COVID-19. As for the study in general: COVID-19 samples collected from the United States, Italy and Spain covered acute and convalescent phases.

V was trimmed by 4 bases and J by 3 bases, leaving 15 bases between them. CDR3 length: 15 amino acids. CDR1 is SGHVS and CDR2 is FQNEAQ in the germline V gene. Using immunoSEQ multiplex PCR, the repertoire was profiled, and TCRdb retains in-frame clones only, with some absent. The sample yields approximately 240,000 clones, 84% seen once. V is TRBV7-8 and J is TRBJ1-2, with TRBD1 as a possible D gene (6 bases). This clonotype originated in a woman aged 40 to 50 who had recovered from COVID-19. The source material was peripheral blood. The CDR3 spells CASSSAMTGDYGYTF. The CDR3 DNA is TGTGCCAGCAGCTCGGCCATGACAGGAGACTATGGCTACACCTTC.